What follows are 5 T cell receptor beta chains derived from one specimen sequenced in a study of PD-1 blockade in classical Hodgkin lymphoma. Here immunoSEQ multiplex PCR was the method, and the copy in TCRdb shows in-frame clones only, minus some. The sample lists tens of thousands of clones, approximately 90% occurring once. Brentuximab vedotin exposure varied among the patients, all of whom had relapsed after autologous stem cell transplantation. The sequencing used peripheral blood mononuclear cells (PBMCs), collected before the second cycle of nivolumab. The receptors were sampled from a human donor with classical Hodgkin lymphoma.

The chain joins TRBV5-1 to TRBJ2-7, with 8 nucleotides matching TRBD1. Germline V gene data show CDR1 as SGHRS and CDR2 as YFSETQ. Trimming cost V 0 bases and J 4 bases; bases outside gene matches: 12. CDR3 size: 17 residues. The CDR3 sequence: CASSLGGQGVRFYEQYF. Here the CDR3 DNA reads TGCGCCAGCAGCTTGGGAGGACAGGGAGTACGGTTTTACGAGCAGTACTTC.

The chain uses TRBV7-9 and TRBJ2-3; TRBD2 might be the D (7 bases). This CDR3 region has 17 residues. Trimming stripped 5 bases from V and 1 base from J, with 19 bases between. Looked up from germline, CDR1 is SEHNR and CDR2 is FQNEAQ (reference sequence). Written as DNA, the CDR3 is TGTGCCAGCAGCCCTTTGGCGGGGGCTGTGGGCACAGATACGCAGTATTTT. It encodes CASSPLAGAVGTDTQYF.

This clone was detected only once. The chain carries TRBV6-5 and TRBJ1-1; D is perhaps TRBD1 (6 bases). V was trimmed by 6 bases and J by 3 bases, leaving 11 bases between them. The CDR3 is 13 residues long. Germline loops: CDR1 MNHEY, CDR2 SVGAGI. The CDR3: CASRQQGDTEAFF. Written as DNA, the CDR3 is TGTGCCAGCAGACAACAGGGAGACACTGAAGCTTTCTTT.

This clone was seen just once. The chain employs TRBV30 and TRBJ1-3; TRBD1 matches at 7 bases. CDR3 length equals 15 residues. The V segment lost 2 bases and the J segment 3 bases; nucleotides outside the gene matches: 7. Per germline, CDR1 GTSNPN and CDR2 SVGIG (reference sequence). CDR3 coding DNA: TGTGCCTGGAGTCGGGACAGCGGGGTTGGAAACACCATATATTTT. It specifies CAWSRDSGVGNTIYF.

V is TRBV27 and J is TRBJ1-5, with TRBD1 identical over 8 bases. This CDR3 has 14 residues. The germline V gene has CDR1 MNHEY and CDR2 SMNVEV (reference sequence). The junction had 5 bases not matched to a gene; V was cut back by 4 bases and J by 6 bases. The CDR3 DNA sequence: TGTGCCAGCAGTTGGGGACAGGCGGGTCAGCCCCAGCATTTT. It encodes CASSWGQAGQPQHF.